This T cell receptor beta chain was identified during a study of T-cell reconstitution after alpha-beta-depleted transplantation in children. Germline V lookup: CDR1 SNHLY, CDR2 FYNNEI. V was clipped by 2 bases and J by 4 bases, with 11 bases between them. The CDR3 is 14 residues long. It was with unique molecular identifiers that the TCRbeta library was prepared. TCRdb ran MiXCR on the PCR reads and lists one entry per CDR3 protein. The sample holds about 610,000 distinct CDR3 sequences; under 12% are singletons and the top ten take 4% to 5%. The receptor was isolated from a human donor who donated a stem cell graft to a child with acute myeloid leukemia. The starting material was PBMCs from the stem cell graft donor, obtained from the stem cell graft. J is TRBJ1-1 and V is TRBV2; D gene unclear. The CDR3 DNA reads TGTGCCAGCAGTGAATTAGGGTCTGGCACTGAAGCTTTCTTT. This gives the protein CASSELGSGTEAFF.